The 24 T cell receptor beta chains below come from one sample, sequenced in a study of T cell changes during pregnancy in multiple sclerosis. Sequenced by immunoSEQ multiplex PCR; TCRdb stores in-frame clones only, minus some. The sample carries over 45,000 clones, about 91% recorded once. Sequencing was performed on CD4+ T cells from peripheral blood mononuclear cells, taken in the second trimester of pregnancy. The receptor source for this set is a female donor with multiple sclerosis, enrolled in a pregnancy study.

This clone showed up just a few times. The chain carries TRBV6-1 and TRBJ1-1; D call uncertain. Germline lookup yields CDR1 MNHNS and CDR2 SASEGT. Trimming pared 1 base from V and 6 bases from J, leaving 6 bases between. CDR3 length: 12 residues. The CDR3 protein is CASSEGLPEAFF. CDR3 bases: TGTGCCAGCAGTGAAGGGCTTCCTGAAGCTTTCTTT.

The chain links TRBV5-1 to TRBJ2-1, with 9 bases matching TRBD2. The CDR3 consists of 14 residues. Germline trimming cut 3 bases from V and 7 bases from J; bases unmatched to any gene: 5. In germline, CDR1 is SGHRS, CDR2 YFSETQ. The CDR3 DNA sequence: TGCGCCAGCAGCTATGGCGGGGGGGAGAATGAGCAGTTCTTC. This codes for CASSYGGGENEQFF.

The rearrangement uses TRBV5-4 and TRBJ2-1; 7 bases are a match to TRBD2. This CDR3 has 15 residues. Germline V gene data show CDR1 as SGHNT and CDR2 as YYREEE (reference sequence). The junction had 5 bases not matched to a gene; V was cut back by 4 bases and J by 1 base. CDR3 sequence reads: CASSVGGGSYNEQFF. DNA for the CDR3: TGTGCCAGCAGCGTTGGGGGGGGGTCCTACAATGAGCAGTTCTTC.

The table lists this clone with a few counts. V is TRBV7-6 and J is TRBJ2-1, with TRBD2 matching 7 bases. Germline-derived CDR1 and CDR2 are SGHVS and FNYEAQ. J was trimmed by 2 bases and V by 4 bases; bases with no gene match: 8. The CDR3 consists of 16 residues. The CDR3: CASSSIRGTTYNEQFF. CDR3 DNA: TGTGCCAGCAGCTCAATCCGGGGGACTACCTACAATGAGCAGTTCTTC. The whole variable domain, remainder taken from reference TRBV7-6 and TRBJ2-1, is GAGVSQSPRYKVTKRGQDVALRCDPISGHVSLYWYRQALGQGPEFLTYFNYEAQQDKSGLPNDRFSAERPEGSISTLTIQRTEQRDSAMYRCASSSIRGTTYNEQFFGPGTRLTVL.

The chain couples TRBV18 to TRBJ1-1; tentative D call: TRBD1 (6 bases). CDR3 length equals 15 residues. The V gene lost 4 bases and the J gene lost 4 bases, with 16 bases spanning the gap. Germline values: CDR1 KGHSH, CDR2 LQKENI. CDR3 residues: CASSLTAGEGTEAFF. The CDR3 DNA reads TGTGCCAGCTCACTTACCGCAGGGGAAGGCACTGAAGCTTTCTTT.

The chain links TRBV5-5 to TRBJ2-7; no clear D. Germline CDR1 is SGHKS and CDR2 is YYEKEE (reference sequence). The length of the CDR3 is 11 residues. With 5 bases removed from V and 1 base from J, the gap between germline ends came to 4 bases. CDR3 DNA: TGTGCCAGCAGTTATTCCTACGAGCAGTACTTC. It translates to CASSYSYEQYF.

A single count supports this clone. The rearrangement uses TRBV7-8 and TRBJ2-7; TRBD2 agrees at 8 bases. Looked up from germline, CDR1 is SGHVS and CDR2 is FQNEAQ. The CDR3 has 14 amino acids. The ends lost 5 bases at V and 4 bases at J; junction bases unmatched: 7. CDR3 DNA sequence: TGTGCCAGCAGCGTGACTAGCGATTCTTACGAGCAGTACTTC. Protein sequence: CASSVTSDSYEQYF.

The V call is TRBV5-1, the J call TRBJ2-5; TRBD1 agrees at 9 bases. The germline V gene has CDR1 SGHRS and CDR2 YFSETQ. The CDR3 length is 14 residues. Germline trimming cut 3 bases from V and 5 bases from J; bases unmatched to any gene: 5. The CDR3 here is CASSSDRGEETQYF. The CDR3 DNA sequence: TGCGCCAGCAGCTCCGACAGGGGGGAGGAGACCCAGTACTTC.

J is TRBJ2-3 and V is TRBV5-3; 7 nucleotides agree with TRBD2. TRBV5-3 is noted as an ORF with a role that remains uncertain. The CDR3 sequence is 16 residues long. V was clipped by 4 bases and J by 3 bases; unmatched bases: 11. CDR3 in DNA: TGTGCCAGAAGCGCCCAATCTAGCGGTCAAACAGATACGCAGTATTTT. This gives the protein CARSAQSSGQTDTQYF.

The chain uses TRBV6-4 and TRBJ2-1; D possibly corresponds to TRBD1 (5 bases). With 3 bases removed from V and 6 bases from J, the gap between germline ends came to 12 bases. CDR1 is MRHNA and CDR2 is SNTAGT in the germline V gene. The CDR3 is 14 residues long. DNA for the CDR3: TGTGCCAGCAGTGATTCCTTGGGGCCCAATGAGCAGTTCTTC. It specifies CASSDSLGPNEQFF.

The rearrangement uses TRBV28 and TRBJ2-2, with D perhaps matching TRBD2 (6 bases). The germline V gene encodes CDR1 MDHEN and CDR2 SYDVKM. The V end lost 3 bases, the J end lost 14 bases, and 16 bases lay between the germline ends. The CDR3 has 13 residues. CDR3 protein: CASSFPQGGGLFF. The DNA for the CDR3 is TGTGCCAGCAGTTTCCCCCAGGGAGGAGGTCTGTTTTTT.

V and J are TRBV5-4 and TRBJ1-4; 10 bases are shared with TRBD1. With 5 bases clipped from V and 8 bases from J, the junction kept 6 bases outside the gene matches. Germline V lookup: CDR1 SGHNT, CDR2 YYREEE (reference sequence). This CDR3 has 14 residues. Written as DNA, the CDR3 is TGTGCCAGCAGTCCCGACAGGGGGCGAGAAAAACTGTTTTTT. As protein: CASSPDRGREKLFF.

This chain uses TRBV5-1 with TRBJ2-4, with 8 positions matching TRBD1. This CDR3 region has 17 residues. V was clipped by 4 bases and J by 1 base; unmatched bases: 10. Per germline, CDR1 SGHRS and CDR2 YFSETQ. CDR3 sequence reads: CASSRSGGASAKNIQYF. In DNA, the CDR3 is TGCGCCAGCAGCCGGTCAGGGGGCGCAAGTGCCAAAAACATTCAGTACTTC.

CDR3 protein: CSVLHNEKLFF. Written as DNA, the CDR3 is TGCAGCGTTTTACATAATGAAAAACTGTTTTTT. The chain employs TRBV29-1 and TRBJ1-4; D is unclear. Germline values: CDR1 SQVTM, CDR2 ANQGSEA. Trimming removed 5 bases at V and 4 bases at J, with 5 bases between. The CDR3 is 11 residues long.

V usage is TRBV28 and J usage is TRBJ2-5, with 9 bases that match TRBD2. Looked up from germline, CDR1 is MDHEN and CDR2 is SYDVKM. CDR3 size: 16 residues. The V and J ends lost 3 bases and 0 bases, in that order; junction bases with no gene match: 5. CDR3 sequence reads: CASSFGLAGYQETQYF. The CDR3 DNA reads TGTGCCAGCAGTTTCGGGCTAGCGGGGTACCAAGAGACCCAGTACTTC.

The chain is built from TRBV28 and TRBJ2-7; 11 positions agree with TRBD2. The CDR3 totals 16 residues. Losses at the gene ends were 6 bases for V and 3 bases for J; bases not matched to a gene: 10. CDR1 and CDR2 from the germline V gene are MDHEN and SYDVKM. The CDR3 reads CASRPRLAGLFYEQYF. CDR3 nucleotides: TGTGCCAGCAGACCCCGACTAGCGGGACTTTTCTACGAGCAGTACTTC.

The V and J genes are TRBV6-5 and TRBJ1-1, with D perhaps TRBD1 (5 bases). The CDR3 runs to 14 residues. Trimming stripped 4 bases from V and 5 bases from J, with 14 bases between. The germline V gene encodes CDR1 MNHEY and CDR2 SVGAGI. CDR3 nucleotides: TGTGCCAGCAGTTCCCCGGCCCGGGGGACTGAAGCTTTCTTT. It yields the protein CASSSPARGTEAFF.

Concerning this clone itself: The same CDR3 is also encoded by other DNA sequences in this sample. V and J are TRBV7-2 and TRBJ1-5, with TRBD1 matching over 7 bases. In germline, CDR1 is SGHTA, CDR2 FQGNSA. The trim removed 5 bases at V and 2 bases at J, leaving 3 bases unmatched. This CDR3 has 14 residues. CDR3 protein: CASSPTGGNQPQHF. Written as DNA, the CDR3 is TGTGCCAGCAGCCCTACAGGGGGCAATCAGCCCCAGCATTTT.

The chain employs TRBV9 and TRBJ1-1; the D is unclear. This CDR3 has 15 amino acids. Germline V lookup: CDR1 SGDLS, CDR2 YYNGEE. Trimming took off 0 bases at V and 0 bases at J, with 9 bases between the two ends. The CDR3 loop is CASSVGSRMNTEAFF. CDR3 DNA: TGTGCCAGCAGCGTAGGGTCCAGGATGAACACTGAAGCTTTCTTT.

This chain links TRBV7-9 with TRBJ1-4; D perhaps matches TRBD1 (5 bases). V lost 6 bases, J lost 0 bases, and 8 bases lay in between. Germline V lookup: CDR1 SEHNR, CDR2 FQNEAQ (reference sequence). The CDR3 sequence is 14 residues long. Here the CDR3 reads CASSGGSTNEKLFF. Written as DNA, the CDR3 is TGTGCCAGCAGTGGGGGGTCAACTAATGAAAAACTGTTTTTT.

CDR3 coding DNA: TGTGCCAGCAGCTTATCTCTAAACTACGAGCAGTACTTC. Translated: CASSLSLNYEQYF. The J gene is TRBJ2-7, the V gene TRBV7-8; D uncertain. The germline V and J ends were trimmed by 2 bases and 3 bases, with 8 bases remaining between them. From germline, CDR1 is SGHVS and CDR2 FQNEAQ. CDR3 length: 13 residues.

The rearrangement uses TRBV4-2 and TRBJ2-7, with 8 bases lining up with TRBD1. V was clipped by 0 bases and J by 4 bases; unmatched bases: 5. CDR1 and CDR2 from the germline V gene are LGHNA and YNFKEQ. The length of the CDR3 is 15 residues. The chain's CDR3 is CASSQDQGARYEQYF. CDR3 coding DNA: TGTGCCAGCAGCCAAGATCAGGGGGCCCGGTACGAGCAGTACTTC.

The rearrangement joins TRBV30 to TRBJ2-3, with a tentative D call TRBD2 (6 bases). With 4 bases removed from V and 2 bases from J, the gap between germline ends came to 10 bases. Germline CDR1 GTSNPN, CDR2 SVGIG (reference sequence). CDR3 length equals 13 residues. DNA for the CDR3: TGTGCCTGGAACCGGGGGAACACAGATACGCAGTATTTT. This gives the protein CAWNRGNTDTQYF.

This chain links TRBV5-1 with TRBJ2-1; D may be TRBD2 (6 bases). The germline V gene has CDR1 SGHRS and CDR2 YFSETQ. The CDR3 runs to 15 residues. Trimming pared 0 bases from V and 5 bases from J, leaving 12 bases between. The DNA of the CDR3 is TGCGCCAGCAGCTTGGGGGGGGTCCCTAACAATGAGCAGTTCTTC. Protein: CASSLGGVPNNEQFF.